The sequence of this T cell receptor beta chain was determined in a study of T-cell reconstitution after alpha-beta-depleted transplantation in children (dated by TCRdb to between 2015 and 2016). Background for the entire study: Using TCR repertoire profiling, the study quantitatively followed how T-cell immune reconstitution unfolded in children after TCRalphabeta/CD19-depleted allogeneic hematopoietic cell transplantation. Results and caveats for the whole study, not just this receptor: Hyperexpanded clone frequencies declined over subsequent months; after one year, T-cell counts and TCRbeta diversity were mostly attributed to newly produced T cells. About two months after transplant, the apparently early recovery of alphabetaT-cell counts reportedly depended on just several hundred clones that had expanded rapidly and came from non-depleted graft cells. In some patients, the high TCRbeta diversity seen at day 60 was put down to recipient T cells and intrathymic progenitors that had survived conditioning.

Deletion took 4 bases off V and 3 bases off J, with a span of 7 bases between the germline ends. CDR1 and CDR2 are drawn from the germline V gene: ENHRY, SYGVKD. The CDR3 measures 13 amino acids from cysteine to phenylalanine. Kept here is only the CDR3 DNA, which spans 39 bases and is read in frame from base 1. This clonotype was found a few times. It lacks a known antigen. Base qualities are not provided; no much larger clone lies one nucleotide away. The library was made by PCR. TCRdb shows the sequencer as Illumina HiSeq 2500. Molecular barcoding was employed in the preparation of TCR libraries, with unique molecular identifiers being used to normalize TCRbeta repertoire quantification. Starting from the raw public reads, TCRdb applied fastp trimming at Q25, assembled clones with MiXCR and retained in-frame beta chains. Rows merge per CDR3 protein into single entries with the most common DNA and genes. The sample table holds fewer than 550,000 distinct CDR3 sequences, of which roughly 11% were seen once. Clones ranked in the top ten supply 14% of the sample.

Read against the paper, the sample's treatment or condition label means: allogeneic hematopoietic cell transplantation with graft depleted of TCRalphabeta T cells and CD19 B cells. TCRalphabeta/CD19-depleted allogeneic hematopoietic cell grafts were given to the transplant recipients, all of whom were children. The receptor's source is a female patient between 2 and 15 years old who had a stem cell transplant for aplastic anemia, so the T cells may come from the graft donor. The sequencing used PBMCs, mostly from graft donor cells, collected 180 days after TCRalphabeta/CD19-depleted stem cell transplant. The sequence joins TRBV10-3 to TRBJ1-5, with no reliable assignment of the D segment. The sequenced DNA is TGTGCCATCAGTGGGCAGATCAATCAGCCCCAGCATTTT. This encodes CAISGQINQPQHF.